This T cell receptor beta chain was obtained from a study of T cells in Graves' hyperthyroidism and ophthalmopathy (dated by TCRdb to about 2019). The study in broad terms: Peripheral blood samples were taken at the time of initial diagnosis, prior to any treatment. To identify distinguishing TCR V-J signatures, a discovery cohort of about 100 patients was used, comprising 43 with Graves' ophthalmopathy and some 60 with stable Graves' hyperthyroidism. Prospective prediction of ophthalmopathy was tested in an independent validation cohort consisting of 18 hyperthyroidism patients and 17 patients who later progressed to ophthalmopathy. The 75 to 100 discovery patients were randomly divided into training and test sets at a 7:3 ratio. The study also compared thyroid tissue and blood T-cell repertoires from about six Graves' hyperthyroidism patients. After blood sampling, hyperthyroidism patients were treated with methimazole at a starting dose of 30 mg daily, and ophthalmopathy patients were treated with high-dose intravenous methylprednisolone. The paper reports TCR Vbeta CDR3 sequencing of over 130 peripheral blood samples: some 44 ophthalmopathy, about 75 hyperthyroidism and around 17 progressor patients. Findings and caveats that apply to the study as a whole: During validation, the model predicted progression to ophthalmopathy a median of roughly 7.1 months ahead of onset, with just under 71% sensitivity and roughly 72% specificity. In cross-validation, a model built on a 13 V-J signature told ophthalmopathy apart from stable hyperthyroidism with 85% to 90% sensitivity and around 81% specificity, and in testing the same model reached 80%/75%. Sample size was not statistically predetermined, and investigators were not blinded to group allocation. Blood samples also contained most of the expanded thyroid clonotypes (frequency above 0.001), which suggests that blood repertoires may reflect thyroid immune responses.

Amplification of TCR beta CDR3 regions was carried out from RNA transcripts. A first-round RT-PCR of the TCR CDR3 used the HTBI primer set with the Qiagen OneStep RT-PCR kit. Libraries were constructed in a second round of multiplex PCR, after which size selection and purification were performed. Paired-end sequencing of the libraries was performed with 100 bp reads on an Illumina HiSeq2000. Per the source publication's procedure: SOAPnuke was used to process the raw data, throwing out any read that contained adapters or uncalled bases, had a mean Phred below 15, or lacked an exact constant-primer or identifier match. COPE v1.2.5 was used to merge high-quality paired reads, and clonotypes were defined as unique nucleotide sequences. MiTCR v1.1 was used to align the clonotypes against IMGT TRBV, TRBD and TRBJ reference segments. Analysis was restricted to V-J combinations with a frequency above 0.0001, which covered 99.2% of repertoires. The TCS score was defined as F50 (clonal expansion) divided by E x V (chaos), with BLOSUM62-based TCRdist calculated between CDR3 peptides within each V-J. Welch's t-statistics and random forest reduced 500 to 650 V-J features to roughly 13, which were used in a naive Bayes classifier (R e1071). TCRdb reprocessed the public reads (quality trimming at Q25 with fastp, clone calling with MiXCR) and kept in-frame beta chains. Every distinct CDR3 protein forms one entry, paired with its most common genes and DNA. TCRdb assigned the V and J calls; the authors' analysis was not used. In this sample the table shows around 390,000 distinct CDR3 sequences, 14% of which occur a single time. The top ten clones comprise about 20% of the sample.

Spanning cysteine to phenylalanine, the CDR3 consists of 13 amino acids. Of all the DNA, just the CDR3 is kept, 39 bases in frame from base 1. Based on the germline V gene, the CDR1 and CDR2 sequences are SNHLY and FYNNEI. The germline ends are 13 bases apart after V is trimmed by 7 bases and J by 6 bases. Moderately to severely active disease, a Clinical Activity Score of at least 3, a NOSPECS grade of at least 4, and a duration under 3 months were present in ophthalmopathy patients. Any patient with an uncontrolled infection, another autoimmune disease, pregnancy or lactation was excluded. Clinical symptoms, serum thyroxine and TRAb, thyroid ultrasound, and orbital computed tomography formed the basis for the diagnoses. PBMCs were isolated from about 10 ml of fresh peripheral blood by Ficoll-Paque density gradient centrifugation. Total RNA was extracted with Trizol reagent, and quality was checked on an Agilent 2100 Bioanalyzer.

This clonotype appeared many times. Which antigen it targets is not known. No base-level quality is on record; no much larger clone is a single base apart. What was sequenced was blood. The sequence was obtained from a woman aged 25-40 years with Graves' ophthalmopathy. The sequence is built from TRBV2 and TRBJ1-5; no D segment can be confidently identified. CDR3 sequence: CASKVTPLQPQHF. The DNA sequence is TGTGCCAGCAAGGTCACTCCCCTTCAGCCCCAGCATTTT. Where the CDR3 stops, the reference TRBV2 and TRBJ1-5 genes take over; the full variable domain is EPEVTQTPSHQVTQMGQEVILRCVPISNHLYFYWYRQILGQKVEFLVSFYNNEISEKSEIFDDQFSVERPDGSNFTLKIRSTKLEDSAMYFCASKVTPLQPQHFGDGTRLSIL.